This record looks at one T cell receptor beta chain sequence and its context. Unique-molecular-identifier-tagged TCR beta cDNA libraries were used. T cells numbering roughly 1 to 10 million yielded 450,000 to 500,000 cDNA molecules. MiXCR was run by TCRdb on the PCR reads, yielding one entry per CDR3 protein. The sample records approximately 250,000 distinct CDR3 sequences, about 38% being singletons. This sample is part of a study of post-analysis software for immune sequencing data. This clonotype was sampled from a girl aged 5 to 17 with multiple sclerosis. The specimen was blood.

CDR3 DNA sequence: TGTGCCAGCAGCCCGAACAGGGTAGATGGCTACACCTTC. Protein product: CASSPNRVDGYTF. This chain uses TRBV7-2 with TRBJ1-2, with D perhaps matching TRBD1 (6 bases). The CDR3 totals 13 residues. V was clipped by 5 bases and J by 6 bases, with 13 bases between them. The V gene's germline CDR1 is SGHTA and CDR2 FQGNSA. The full variable domain, completed using reference TRBV7-2 and TRBJ1-2, is GAGVSQSPSNKVTEKGKDVELRCDPISGHTALYWYRQSLGQGLEFLIYFQGNSAPDKSGLPSDRFSAERTGGSVSTLTIQRTQQEDSAVYLCASSPNRVDGYTFGSGTRLTVV.